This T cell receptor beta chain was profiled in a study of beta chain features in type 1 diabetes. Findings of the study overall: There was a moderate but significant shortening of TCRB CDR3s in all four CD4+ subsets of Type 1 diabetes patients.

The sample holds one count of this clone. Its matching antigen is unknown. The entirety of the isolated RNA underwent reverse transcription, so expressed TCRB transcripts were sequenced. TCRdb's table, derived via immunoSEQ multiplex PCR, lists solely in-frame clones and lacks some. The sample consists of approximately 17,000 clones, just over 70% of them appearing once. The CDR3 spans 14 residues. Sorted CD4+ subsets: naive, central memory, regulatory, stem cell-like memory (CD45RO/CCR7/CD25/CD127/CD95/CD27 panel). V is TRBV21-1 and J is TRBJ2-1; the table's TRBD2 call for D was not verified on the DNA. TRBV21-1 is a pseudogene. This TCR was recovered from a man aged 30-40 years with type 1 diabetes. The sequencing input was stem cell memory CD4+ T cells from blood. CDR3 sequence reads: CASWRSPENNEQFF. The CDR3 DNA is TGTGCCAGCTGGAGGTCCCCCGAGAACAATGAGCAGTTCTTC.